These 6 T cell receptor beta chains were sequenced from one sample in a study of technical replicates of blood from a few donors. Sequencing was performed with immunoSEQ multiplex PCR; in TCRdb, only in-frame clones are kept and a portion is missing. The sample has 74,000 or so clones, around 92% seen once. Sequencing was carried out using T cells isolated from PBMCs. These receptors all come from a human donor in good health.

In its sample, this clone was seen a few times. The J gene is TRBJ1-1, the V gene TRBV4-1; the D is unclear. V lost 2 bases and J lost 6, with 10 bases in between. Per the germline V gene, CDR1 is MGHRA and CDR2 is YSYEKL. This CDR3 has 13 amino acids. The chain's CDR3 is CASSQPLQAEAFF. DNA for the CDR3: TGCGCCAGCAGCCAACCACTCCAAGCTGAAGCTTTCTTT.

The chain carries TRBV18 and TRBJ1-1; 7 positions match TRBD1. The CDR3 runs 12 residues. J was trimmed by 10 bases and V by 4 bases; bases with no gene match: 6. Per the germline V gene, CDR1 is KGHSH and CDR2 is LQKENI. The CDR3 loop reads CASSLQSGGAFF. As DNA, the CDR3 is TGTGCCAGCTCACTTCAGTCAGGGGGAGCTTTCTTT.

The rearrangement uses TRBV27 and TRBJ2-7, with 7 nucleotides matching TRBD2. The CDR3 is made up of 12 amino acids. V lost 10 bases to trimming and J lost 7 bases; unmatched junction nucleotides: 10. Looked up from germline, CDR1 is MNHEY and CDR2 is SMNVEV (reference sequence). The CDR3: CATRTAGVEQYF. The CDR3 bases are TGTGCCACCAGAACCGCGGGGGTGGAGCAGTACTTC.

The chain couples TRBV4-3 to TRBJ2-1, with 10 bases fitting TRBD2. Germline V CDR1 and CDR2: LGHNA, YSLEER. V lost 4 bases to trimming and J lost 5 bases; unmatched junction nucleotides: 17. The CDR3 length is 19 residues. The CDR3 region has the DNA TGCGCCAGCAGCCGAGTACTAGCGGGAACATTAGGAGCTGACAATGAGCAGTTCTTC. It encodes CASSRVLAGTLGADNEQFF.

The chain carries TRBV5-1 and TRBJ2-7; 8 bases are shared with TRBD1. Germline V lookup: CDR1 SGHRS, CDR2 YFSETQ. The CDR3 totals 14 residues. Germline trimming cut 4 bases from V and 5 bases from J; bases unmatched to any gene: 8. The CDR3 region is CASSQRQGNNEQYF. The CDR3 DNA reads as TGCGCCAGCAGCCAAAGACAGGGGAATAACGAGCAGTACTTC.

This clone showed up just a few times. The chain links TRBV6-5 to TRBJ1-1, with D maybe TRBD1 (5 bases). Trimming shortened V by 5 bases and J by 3 bases, and 10 bases separated the two germline ends. The germline CDR1 and CDR2 sequences are MNHEY and SVGAGI. This CDR3 contains 13 residues. CDR3 residues: CASSLTTDTEAFF. CDR3 DNA sequence: TGTGCCAGCAGTCTTACGACAGACACTGAAGCTTTCTTT.